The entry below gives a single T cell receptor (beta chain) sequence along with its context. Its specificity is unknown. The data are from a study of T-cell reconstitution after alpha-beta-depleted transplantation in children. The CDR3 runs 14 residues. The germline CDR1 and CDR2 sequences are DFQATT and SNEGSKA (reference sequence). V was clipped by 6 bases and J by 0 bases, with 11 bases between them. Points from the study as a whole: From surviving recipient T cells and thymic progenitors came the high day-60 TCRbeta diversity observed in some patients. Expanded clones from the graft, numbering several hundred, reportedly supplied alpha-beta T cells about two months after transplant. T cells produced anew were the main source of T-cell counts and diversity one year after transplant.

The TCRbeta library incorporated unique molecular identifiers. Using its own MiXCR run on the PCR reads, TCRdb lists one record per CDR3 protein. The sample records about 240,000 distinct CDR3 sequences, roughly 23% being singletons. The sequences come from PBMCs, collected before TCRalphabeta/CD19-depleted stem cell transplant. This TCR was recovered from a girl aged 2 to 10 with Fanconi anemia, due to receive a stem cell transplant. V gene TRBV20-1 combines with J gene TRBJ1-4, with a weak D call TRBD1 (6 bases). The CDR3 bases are TGCAGTGCCGAGGACAGTCCAACTAATGAAAAACTGTTTTTT. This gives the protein CSAEDSPTNEKLFF.